The 3 T cell receptor beta chains presented below share a single source sample, sequenced in a study of regulatory T cells in long-lasting Graves disease. Arm-PCR of CDR3 regions and iRepertoire HTBI primers were the basis on which TCR beta libraries were built. A single record per CDR3 protein comes from TCRdb applying MiXCR to the multiplex PCR reads. The data hold roughly 500,000 distinct CDR3 sequences, with around 21% observed a single time. Time point of the sample: persistent/refractory GD, antithyroid drugs over 5 years with positive TRAb. Scientists built the TCR library using RNA that was extracted from PBMCs. Here the sequenced sample was peripheral blood mononuclear cells (PBMCs), taken when the disease was refractory, from a patient treated with antithyroid drugs. The receptors stem from a female donor with Graves disease.

The chain recombines TRBV30 with TRBJ2-7; either TRBD1 or TRBD2 may supply D (5 bases each). The CDR3 has 15 amino acids. V gave up 1 base and J gave up 3 bases, with 16 bases separating them. The V gene's germline CDR1 is GTSNPN and CDR2 SVGIG (reference sequence). The CDR3 coding sequence is TGTGCCTGGAGTGGATCGGGGCCCAGCCTCTACGAGCAGTACTTC. Translating gives CAWSGSGPSLYEQYF.

In this sample, this clonotype turned up a few times. The chain has TRBV28 and TRBJ2-2, with 13 bases that match TRBD2. Per germline, CDR1 MDHEN and CDR2 SYDVKM. The V gene end was trimmed by 10 bases and the J gene end by 5 bases; junction bases not matched to a gene: 10. This CDR3 is 16 amino acids long. Here the CDR3 DNA reads TGTGCCACCAGGACTAGCGGGAGAAGTTTAACCGGGGAGCTGTTTTTT. This translates into CATRTSGRSLTGELFF.

In the case of this clonotype: Given a far larger clone just one base away, this is likely a sequencing read error. The V and J genes are TRBV6-1 and TRBJ2-2; 8 nucleotides match TRBD2. In germline, CDR1 is MNHNS, CDR2 SASEGT. This CDR3 region has 18 residues. Written as DNA, the CDR3 is TGTCCCAGCAGTTCCGTCGGCTCGGGAGGGCCCCGGGTCGGGGAGCTGTTTTTT. This codes for CPSSSVGSGGPRVGELFF.